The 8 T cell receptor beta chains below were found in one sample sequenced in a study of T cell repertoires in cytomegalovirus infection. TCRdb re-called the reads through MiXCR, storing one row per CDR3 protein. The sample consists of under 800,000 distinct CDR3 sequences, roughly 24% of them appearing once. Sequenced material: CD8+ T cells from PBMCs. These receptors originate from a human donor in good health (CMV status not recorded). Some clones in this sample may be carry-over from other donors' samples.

CDR3 bases: TGTGCCAGCAGTCCTGACAGGGAGGAAGATACGCAGTATTTT. Protein: CASSPDREEDTQYF. The V and J genes are TRBV12-3 or TRBV12-4 and TRBJ2-3; the D gene is possibly TRBD1 (7 bases). V shed 5 bases and J shed 5 bases, with 14 bases lying between them. The CDR3 is 14 residues long.

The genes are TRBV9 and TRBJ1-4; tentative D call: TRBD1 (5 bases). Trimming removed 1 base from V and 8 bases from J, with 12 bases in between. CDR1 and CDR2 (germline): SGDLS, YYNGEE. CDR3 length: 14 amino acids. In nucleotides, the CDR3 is TGTGCCAGCAGCGTATTTGGGGGGTCCGAAAAACTGTTTTTT. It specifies CASSVFGGSEKLFF.

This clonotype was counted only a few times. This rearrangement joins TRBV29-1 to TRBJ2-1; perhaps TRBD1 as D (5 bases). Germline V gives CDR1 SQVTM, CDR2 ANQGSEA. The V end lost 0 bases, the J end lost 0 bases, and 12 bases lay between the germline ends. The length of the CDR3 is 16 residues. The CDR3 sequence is CSVEDPTEDSYNEQFF. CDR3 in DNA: TGCAGCGTTGAAGATCCGACAGAAGACTCCTACAATGAGCAGTTCTTC.

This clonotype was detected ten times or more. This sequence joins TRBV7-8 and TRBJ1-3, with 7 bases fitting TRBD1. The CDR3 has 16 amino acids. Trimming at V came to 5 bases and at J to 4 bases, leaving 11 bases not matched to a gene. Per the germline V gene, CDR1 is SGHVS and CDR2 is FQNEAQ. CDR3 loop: CASSPFRPGQGNTIYF. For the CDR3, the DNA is TGTGCCAGCAGCCCTTTTCGGCCGGGACAGGGAAACACCATATATTTT.

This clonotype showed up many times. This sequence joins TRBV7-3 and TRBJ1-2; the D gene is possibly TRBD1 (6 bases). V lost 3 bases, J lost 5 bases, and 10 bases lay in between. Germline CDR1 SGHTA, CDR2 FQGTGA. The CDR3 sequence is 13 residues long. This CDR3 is CASSLTGGYGYTF. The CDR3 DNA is TGTGCCAGCAGCTTGACAGGAGGTTATGGCTACACCTTC.

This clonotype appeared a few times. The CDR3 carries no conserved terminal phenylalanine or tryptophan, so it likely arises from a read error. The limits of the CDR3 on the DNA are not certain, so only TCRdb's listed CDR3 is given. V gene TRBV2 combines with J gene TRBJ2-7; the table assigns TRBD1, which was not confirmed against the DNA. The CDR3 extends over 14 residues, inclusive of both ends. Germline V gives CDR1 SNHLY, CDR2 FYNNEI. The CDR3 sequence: CASSVPSGTTNPRP.

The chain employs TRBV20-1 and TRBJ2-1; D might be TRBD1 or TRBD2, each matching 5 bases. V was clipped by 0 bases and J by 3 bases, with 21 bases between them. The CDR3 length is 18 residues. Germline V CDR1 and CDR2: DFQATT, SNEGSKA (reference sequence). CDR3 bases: TGCAGTGCTAGAGACCTAGAGGTTCCGGGACCCCTCTACAATGAGCAGTTCTTC. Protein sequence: CSARDLEVPGPLYNEQFF.

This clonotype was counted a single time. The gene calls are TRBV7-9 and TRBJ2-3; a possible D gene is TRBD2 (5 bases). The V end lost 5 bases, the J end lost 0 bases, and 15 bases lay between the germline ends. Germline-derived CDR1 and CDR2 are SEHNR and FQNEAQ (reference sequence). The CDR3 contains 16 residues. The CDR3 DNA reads TGTGCCAGCAGCAACACGGCTAGCCCTAGCACAGATACGCAGTATTTT. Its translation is CASSNTASPSTDTQYF.